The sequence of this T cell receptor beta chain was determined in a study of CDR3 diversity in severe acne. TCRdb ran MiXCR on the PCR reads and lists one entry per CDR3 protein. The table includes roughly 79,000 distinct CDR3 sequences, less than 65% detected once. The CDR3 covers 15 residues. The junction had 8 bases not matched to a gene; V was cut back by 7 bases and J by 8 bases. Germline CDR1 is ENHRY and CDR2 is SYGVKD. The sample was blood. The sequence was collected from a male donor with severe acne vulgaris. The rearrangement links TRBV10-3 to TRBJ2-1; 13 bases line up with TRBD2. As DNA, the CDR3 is TGTGCCATCAACCCGGGACTAGCGGGAACGCATGAGCAGTTCTTC. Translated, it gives CAINPGLAGTHEQFF.